The 28 T cell receptor beta chains presented below share a single source sample, sequenced in a study of tumor and adjacent non-tumor tissue in lung cancer. Three rounds of nested PCR, following a modified ARM-PCR protocol, produced the TCRbeta library. TCRdb re-derived calls from the multiplex PCR reads in MiXCR, one entry per CDR3 protein. The data show some 200,000 distinct CDR3 sequences, 70% to 75% seen once. RNA was extracted from bulk tissue without any cell sorting. The specimen was lung tumor tissue. The receptors here all came from a man in his 60s with non-small cell lung cancer.

About this clonotype: A read error may produce the germline difference seen at one junction end. This chain connects TRBV4-1 to TRBJ2-7, with no clear D. The CDR3 is 15 amino acids. Germline assignment: CDR1 MGHRA and CDR2 YSYEKL. CDR3 DNA sequence: TGCGTCAGCAGCCAAGAGGAAAGGGCCTCCTACGAGCAGTACTTC. The encoded protein is CVSSQEERASYEQYF.

For this clonotype: At one of its ends the junction is not consistent with the germline gene, which may arise from a read error. The chain links TRBV11-2 to TRBJ1-1; D may be TRBD1 (6 bases). The germline gives CDR1 SGHAT, CDR2 FQNNGV. This CDR3 comprises 13 residues. The chain's CDR3 is CASCFDRNTEALF. In nucleotides, the CDR3 is TGTGCCAGCTGCTTCGACAGGAACACTGAAGCTCTCTTT. The full variable domain, its missing parts supplied by reference TRBV11-2 and TRBJ1-1, is EAGVAQSPRYKIIEKRQSVAFWCNPISGHATLYWYQQILGQGPKLLIQFQNNGVVDDSQLPKDRFSAERLKGVDSTLKIQPAKLEDSAVYLCASCFDRNTEALFGQGTRLTVV.

About this clonotype itself: The conserved closing phenylalanine or tryptophan is absent in this CDR3, likely reflecting a read error. The gene calls are TRBV6-5 and TRBJ2-7; D assignment may be TRBD1 or TRBD2 (5 bases each). V dropped 11 bases and J dropped 3 bases, with 23 bases sitting between them. Germline CDR1 and CDR2: MNHEY and SVGAGI. The CDR3 has 15 residues. The CDR3 nucleotides are TGTGCCTACGGCAATGGGGGAGTCACTCGCTACGAGCAGTACATC. It translates to CAYGNGGVTRYEQYI.

The chain combines TRBV20-1 with TRBJ1-2; 8 nucleotides agree with TRBD1. V lost 0 bases and J lost 1; bases outside the gene matches: 7. This CDR3 has 16 amino acids. CDR1 is DFQATT and CDR2 is SNEGSKA in the germline V gene (reference sequence). The CDR3 nucleotides are TGCAGTGCTAGAGACCCGACAGGGGCGGATAACTATGGCTACACCTTC. Its protein product is CSARDPTGADNYGYTF.

On this clonotype: An end of the junction does not agree with germline; a read error may underlie this. The rearrangement links TRBV10-1 to TRBJ2-1, with TRBD1 as a possible D gene (6 bases). This CDR3 has 15 amino acids. Looked up from germline, CDR1 is WNHNN and CDR2 is SYGVQD (reference sequence). CDR3 DNA: TGCGCCAGTAGTGCGCCCTCAGGGGAGCGGAATGAGCAGTTCTTC. As protein: CASSAPSGERNEQFF.

With regard to this clonotype: Possible read error: a much larger clone is one base away. The chain couples TRBV29-1 to TRBJ1-5; D is unresolved. The CDR3 sequence is 13 residues long. Trimming cost V 6 bases and J 5 bases, with 14 bases left between them. Germline V gene sequence: CDR1 SQVTM, CDR2 ANQGSEA. In DNA form, the CDR3 reads TGCAGCGTAGACCGCACCCTACATCAGCCCCAGCATTTT. Amino acid sequence: CSVDRTLHQPQHF.

With respect to this clonotype: This sequence may be a read error, since a much larger clone differs from it by one base. This chain uses TRBV20-1 with TRBJ2-7; the match to TRBD1 covers 8 bases. The CDR3 extends over 16 amino acids. Germline V gene lookup returns CDR1 DFQATT and CDR2 SNEGSKA (reference sequence). For the CDR3, the DNA is TGCAGTACTAGAGATCCTGGACAGGGCGCGGGCTACGAGCAGTACTTC. As protein: CSTRDPGQGAGYEQYF.

This clonotype is a singleton in its sample. At one end the junction does not follow the germline gene, possibly because of a read error. The J gene is TRBJ1-1, the V gene TRBV4-3; no firm D call. The CDR3 is 15 amino acids. The germline V gene encodes CDR1 LGHNA and CDR2 YSLEER. CDR3 nucleotide sequence: TGCACCAGCAGCCAAGTGATTGACATGGGCACTGAAGCTTTCTTT. Its translation is CTSSQVIDMGTEAFF.

As to this clonotype: At one boundary the junction diverges from the germline segment, which might be a read error. The chain joins TRBV28 to TRBJ2-7; weak D call: TRBD2 (5 bases). The CDR3 spans 15 residues. From germline, CDR1 is MDHEN and CDR2 SYDVKM. CDR3 protein: CASSSLSVASYEQYF. CDR3 DNA sequence: TGTGCAAGCAGTTCGCTTAGCGTGGCCTCCTACGAGCAGTACTTC.

A note on this clonotype: One junction end disagrees with the germline gene, perhaps due to a read error. This sequence joins TRBV11-3 and TRBJ2-1, with 9 bases matching TRBD2. This CDR3 is built from 15 residues. Germline V gene lookup returns CDR1 SGHNT and CDR2 YENEEA. The CDR3 is CVSSLAGAAYKEQFF. The CDR3 DNA is TGTGTCAGCAGCTTAGCGGGAGCCGCCTACAAAGAGCAGTTCTTC.

The V and J genes are TRBV29-1 and TRBJ2-3; 7 bases align to TRBD1. The CDR3 is 14 residues long. The germline V gene encodes CDR1 SQVTM and CDR2 ANQGSEA. Germline trimming cut 6 bases from V and 1 base from J; bases unmatched to any gene: 7. CDR3 nucleotides: TGCAGCGTCGCCGGGACAGTGGGCACAGATACGCAGTATTTT. It is translated as CSVAGTVGTDTQYF.

The chain has TRBV6-6 and TRBJ1-2, with D tentatively TRBD1 (5 bases). The CDR3 totals 13 residues. The V gene's germline CDR1 is MNHNY and CDR2 SVGAGI (reference sequence). This CDR3 reads CNSSPGGRHDYTF. The CDR3 DNA is TGTAACAGCAGTCCTGGGGGAAGGCATGACTACACCTTC.

With regard to this clonotype: One end of the junction does not line up with germline, which may come from a read error. This chain connects TRBV12-3 or TRBV12-4 to TRBJ2-3; no clear D gene. The CDR3 spans 12 residues. As DNA, the CDR3 is TGTGTCAGCAGTCCCTCGCTAGATACGCAGTACTTT. It translates to CVSSPSLDTQYF.

With respect to this clonotype: This may be a read error, as it is one base from a much larger clone. V gene TRBV29-1 combines with J gene TRBJ2-3; the match to TRBD2 covers 14 bases. Looked up from germline, CDR1 is SQVTM and CDR2 is ANQGSEA. The CDR3 is 15 amino acids. The CDR3 reads CSGQTSGGEGDTRYF. In nucleotides, the CDR3 is TGCAGCGGCCAGACTAGCGGGGGGGAAGGAGATACGCGGTATTTT.

In the case of this clonotype: A read error may explain this, as a much larger clone is one base away. This sequence joins TRBV6-1 and TRBJ1-5; 7 nucleotides match TRBD1. Judging by the DNA end, TRBJ2-3 fits better; the J call may be wrong. Germline V gene sequence: CDR1 MNHNS, CDR2 SASEGT. This CDR3 contains 18 residues. The CDR3 region is CASSGPPGQNRLWQPQYF. The CDR3 DNA reads TGTGCCAGCAGTGGGCCACCGGGACAGAATAGATTATGGCAGCCCCAGTATTTT.

On this clonotype: One junction end disagrees with the germline gene, perhaps due to a read error. The CDR3 region has the DNA TGCACTGCTAGGCTCAGATTTCCGCGAGACTTTTTAAACAATGAGCAGTTCTTC. It yields the protein CTARLRFPRDFLNNEQFF. The chain combines TRBV20-1 with TRBJ2-1; D is unresolved. The length of the CDR3 is 18 residues. Germline CDR1 reads DFQATT; CDR2 reads SNEGSKA (reference sequence).

As to this clonotype: One junction end does not reproduce the germline sequence, and a read error may be involved. The chain has TRBV4-3 and TRBJ1-3, with unresolved D. This CDR3 comprises 16 residues. The germline V gene has CDR1 LGHNA and CDR2 YSLEER. The CDR3 coding sequence is TGCCCCAGCGGCGACCGGACGCTTGGCTCTGGAAACACCATATATTTT. As protein: CPSGDRTLGSGNTIYF.

Points on this clonotype: A much larger clone lies a single base off, so this may be a read error. No DNA is shown, since the ends of the CDR3 on it are uncertain; the CDR3 is the one TCRdb lists. This chain joins TRBV29-1 and TRBJ1-2; the table assigns TRBD1, which was not confirmed against the DNA. Termini included, the CDR3 measures 12 amino acids. Per the germline V gene, CDR1 is SQVTM and CDR2 is ANQGSEA. This chain's CDR3 is CSVGEGAWSNTF.

As to this clonotype: The conserved final phenylalanine or tryptophan is absent from the CDR3, which likely points to a read error. V is TRBV11-3 and J is TRBJ2-5; TRBD2 matches at 7 bases. Germline values: CDR1 SGHNT, CDR2 YENEEA. V lost 9 bases to trimming and J lost 5 bases; unmatched junction nucleotides: 12. The CDR3 runs 14 residues. The CDR3 is CARSPSAGVETQYY. As DNA, the CDR3 is TGTGCCAGAAGCCCAAGTGCGGGGGTGGAGACCCAGTACTAC.

This clonotype was detected ten times or more. The rearrangement joins TRBV5-5 to TRBJ1-2; D gene ambiguous. V dropped 4 bases and J dropped 7 bases, with 23 bases sitting between them. CDR3 length: 16 amino acids. Germline V CDR1 and CDR2: SGHKS, YYEKEE (reference sequence). In nucleotides, the CDR3 is TGTGCCAGCAGCCGGTATGGCGAGGGTATTGAGTCTGGCTACACCTTC. Its protein is CASSRYGEGIESGYTF.

This clonotype has only a few counts. V usage is TRBV14 and J usage is TRBJ1-6, with TRBD1 matching over 7 bases. Germline CDR1 and CDR2: SGHDN and FVKESK. The V and J ends lost 6 bases and 6 bases, in that order; junction bases with no gene match: 17. This CDR3 contains 18 residues. Written as DNA, the CDR3 is TGTGCCAGCAGTAAGGGGGCCCGTTCCGGCCTTCGTAATTCACCCCTCCACTTT. It yields the protein CASSKGARSGLRNSPLHF.

The CDR3 is CASSQARGLTEAFF. CDR3 nucleotide sequence: TGCGCCAGCAGCCAAGCCAGGGGGCTCACTGAAGCTTTCTTT. The chain is built from TRBV4-1 and TRBJ1-1; 8 bases agree with TRBD1. The germline CDR1 and CDR2 sequences are MGHRA and YSYEKL. This CDR3 contains 14 residues. Trimming removed 1 base from V and 4 bases from J; junction bases left unmatched: 2.

As concerns this clonotype: An end of the junction differs from the germline gene, which may be a read error. V is TRBV12-3 or TRBV12-4 and J is TRBJ2-2; the match to TRBD1 covers 7 bases. The CDR3 is made up of 15 amino acids. The CDR3 nucleotides are TGTGCCAGCATTTTAAGGGACAGTTACACCGTGGAGCTGTTTTTT. This codes for CASILRDSYTVELFF.

The sample holds a few counts of this clonotype. A much larger clone sits a single nucleotide away, making a read error possible. The V call is TRBV20-1, the J call TRBJ2-5; D is undetermined. Trimming took 7 bases from V and 5 from J, leaving 14 bases between them. Germline V gene lookup returns CDR1 DFQATT and CDR2 SNEGSKA (reference sequence). The CDR3 loop spans 12 amino acids. The CDR3 sequence: CSVSYTVETQYF. CDR3 DNA: TGCAGTGTGAGTTATACCGTTGAGACCCAGTACTTC.

This clonotype was detected once. This may stem from a read error, because a much larger clone lies one nucleotide away. The chain is built from TRBV12-3 or TRBV12-4 and TRBJ1-1, with 8 positions matching TRBD1. The V segment lost 3 bases and the J segment 3 bases; nucleotides outside the gene matches: 6. This CDR3 is built from 15 residues. The DNA of the CDR3 is TGTGCCAGCAGTTTCCGACAGGGGCAGCACACTGAAGCTTTCTTT. Translated, it gives CASSFRQGQHTEAFF.

Many counts were recorded for this clonotype. The rearrangement links TRBV20-1 to TRBJ2-7; D is unresolved. The ends were cut back, 6 bases at V and 5 bases at J, with 11 bases in the middle. This CDR3 region has 11 residues. Germline lookup yields CDR1 DFQATT and CDR2 SNEGSKA (reference sequence). DNA of the CDR3: TGCAGTGCCGTACTTAGCCACGAGCAGTACTTC. Amino acid sequence: CSAVLSHEQYF.

The V and J genes are TRBV12-3 or TRBV12-4 and TRBJ2-2; maybe TRBD1 (6 bases). With 7 bases removed from V and 5 bases from J, the gap between germline ends came to 14 bases. The CDR3 sequence is 14 residues long. The CDR3 here is CASIQGARTGELFF. In nucleotides, the CDR3 is TGTGCCAGCATACAGGGCGCAAGAACCGGGGAGCTGTTTTTT.

There are a few counts of this clonotype. This rearrangement joins TRBV30 to TRBJ2-3; no reliable D call. Trimming removed 1 base from V and 5 bases from J, with 7 bases in between. The CDR3 runs 12 residues. Germline V gene data show CDR1 as GTSNPN and CDR2 as SVGIG (reference sequence). DNA for the CDR3: TGTGCCTGGAGTGCGGGTGGAGATACGCAGTATTTT. It is translated as CAWSAGGDTQYF.